This TCR beta chain originates from a study of OX40 agonist ivuxolimab in advanced cancers. General notes on the study: The costimulatory receptor OX40 (CD134) was targeted by ivuxolimab, a fully human IgG2 agonistic monoclonal antibody. Intravenous ivuxolimab was administered to patients every 2 weeks at six dose levels: 0.01, 0.1, 0.3, 1.5, 3 and 10 mg/kg. Of the roughly 52 dose-escalation patients, hepatocellular carcinoma was present in approximately 20, melanoma in roughly 15, renal cell carcinoma in 9 and head and neck cancer in 9. In the dose-escalation cohort, 82.7% of patients were male, and the mean age was about 55 years, with a range of 23 to 79. Prior anti-PD-1, anti-PD-L1 or anti-CTLA-4 therapy was permitted, and 40% of dose-escalation patients had received checkpoint inhibitors. Three dose-escalation patients achieved partial responses, one with hepatocellular carcinoma and two with cutaneous melanoma. Peripheral TCRbeta sequencing aimed to test whether ivuxolimab altered TCR sequence diversity and caused clonal T-cell expansion. The paper covers the monotherapy dose-escalation part of the phase I ivuxolimab trial, which included N = 52 patients. Study-wide findings and limitations: After ivuxolimab, expanded clones were on average more numerous among CD8+ T cells than among CD4+ T cells. Low levels of normalized T-cell clonal expansion were also seen in some nonresponding patients. At doses of 0.1 to 3.0 mg/kg, clonal expansion of both CD4+ and CD8+ blood T cells was observed from baseline to week 6. Antigen specificity was not determined for the clonally expanded peripheral T cells. In the 0.1-3.0 mg/kg groups, partial responders had among the lowest normalized peripheral clonal expansion, particularly in CD8+ T cells.

For sequencing of the TCRbeta CDR3 region, genomic DNA was extracted from the sorted cells. The immunoSEQ Assay was used to sequence the TCRbeta CDR3 regions. Drawn from immuneACCESS, this table holds only the in-frame rearrangements with V and J called that TCRdb kept. Clones are partly lost; checked studies trace under half to an unresolved V gene and leave the rest unexplained. This sample comprises 20,000 to 25,000 clones, approximately 86% of them detected only once. The ten top clones hold 25% of the sample. Trimming removed 4 bases from V and 2 bases from J, leaving 4 bases between the germline ends. The germline V gene (reference sequence) sets CDR1 to SEHNR and CDR2 to FQNEAQ. There are 12 amino acids in the CDR3, from cysteine to phenylalanine inclusive. The only DNA kept is the CDR3, 36 bases in frame from the first base. This clone was recorded only once. Its antigen target is currently unknown. One base away there is no much larger clone; base qualities are not given.

The trial excluded patients who had a history of autoimmune disease or were on systemic immunosuppression. In every dose cohort, peripheral blood was drawn for TCR sequencing at baseline, cycle 4 day 1, and cycle 7 day 1. The samples were drawn from a first-in-human, open-label, multicenter phase I dose-escalation trial of ivuxolimab. The trial enrolled adults with locally advanced or metastatic head and neck squamous cell, hepatocellular, melanoma or renal cell carcinoma. Before TCR sequencing, CD4+ T cells and CD8+ T cells from peripheral blood were sorted into separate populations. The origin of this receptor is an adult with an advanced solid tumor such as melanoma, head and neck, liver or kidney cancer. The V and J genes are TRBV7-9 and TRBJ2-3; no D gene is confidently identified. This specimen was CD4+ or CD8+ T cells sorted from blood, taken in a trial of the OX40 agonist ivuxolimab. The CDR3 has the sequence CASSSLTDTQYF. The DNA reads as follows: TGTGCCAGCAGCTCCCTCACAGATACGCAGTATTTT.